These 6 T cell receptor beta chains came from one sample sequenced in a study of cytomegalovirus exposure and HLA in healthy donors. A multiplex PCR was run with 60 Vbeta primers and 13 Jbeta primers. Measured with immunoSEQ multiplex PCR; TCRdb has only the in-frame clones, and not every one. The data contain approximately 290,000 clones, 80% of them singletons. Sample: PBMCs. The receptors shown here come from a girl aged 2 to 10 in good health and CMV-seronegative.

CDR3 bases: TGTGCCAGCAGCCCCAAGGGGGATCGGAACACTGAAGCTTTCTTT. This encodes CASSPKGDRNTEAFF. This chain joins TRBV7-9 and TRBJ1-1, with TRBD1 as a possible D gene (6 bases). V lost 5 bases and J 1 base, leaving 14 bases between the germline ends. The CDR3 totals 15 residues. Germline-derived CDR1 and CDR2 are SEHNR and FQNEAQ (reference sequence). The full variable domain, with the rest looked up from reference TRBV7-9 and TRBJ1-1, is DTGVSQNPRHKITKRGQNVTFRCDPISEHNRLYWYRQTLGQGPEFLTYFQNEAQLEKSRLLSDRFSAERPKGSFSTLEIQRTEQGDSAMYLCASSPKGDRNTEAFFGQGTRLTVV.

The chain has TRBV27 and TRBJ2-1, with D unresolved. Germline V lookup: CDR1 MNHEY, CDR2 SMNVEV (reference sequence). The ends were cut back, 7 bases at V and 7 bases at J, with 11 bases in the middle. The CDR3 extends over 12 amino acids. CDR3 DNA: TGTGCCAGCATGCCCCATAGAAATGAGCAGTTCTTC. Residues: CASMPHRNEQFF.

The rearrangement joins TRBV27 to TRBJ2-5; D is perhaps TRBD1 (6 bases). The J call could be wrong; TRBJ2-7 is a better fit for the DNA end. The CDR3 extends over 14 amino acids. The V gene's germline CDR1 is MNHEY and CDR2 SMNVEV (reference sequence). For the CDR3, the DNA is TGTGCCAGCAGTTTAACCCGAACAGGGTACGAGCAGTACTTC. Amino acids: CASSLTRTGYEQYF.

The chain joins TRBV7-8 to TRBJ1-2; D remains unclear. Germline values: CDR1 SGHVS, CDR2 FQNEAQ. V was pared by 4 bases and J by 4 bases, with 7 bases between. The CDR3 sequence is 12 residues long. In nucleotides, the CDR3 is TGTGCCAGCAGCTCCAATTTCTATGGCTACACCTTC. Its translation is CASSSNFYGYTF.

CDR3 sequence: CASNPAQGATNEQYF. CDR3 bases: TGTGCCAGCAACCCAGCCCAGGGGGCTACGAACGAGCAGTACTTC. The chain couples TRBV2 to TRBJ2-7; 8 nucleotides agree with TRBD1. The CDR3 extends over 15 amino acids. V was pared by 7 bases and J by 5 bases, with 13 bases of the junction left unmatched. Germline loops: CDR1 SNHLY, CDR2 FYNNEI.

The chain is built from TRBV18 and TRBJ2-7; 7 nucleotides match TRBD1. V was clipped by 0 bases and J by 4 bases; unmatched bases: 6. The CDR3 runs to 15 residues. Germline assignment: CDR1 KGHSH and CDR2 LQKENI. CDR3 sequence (DNA): TGTGCCAGCTCACCACCTTCACAGGGGAGTTACGAGCAGTACTTC. Protein: CASSPPSQGSYEQYF.